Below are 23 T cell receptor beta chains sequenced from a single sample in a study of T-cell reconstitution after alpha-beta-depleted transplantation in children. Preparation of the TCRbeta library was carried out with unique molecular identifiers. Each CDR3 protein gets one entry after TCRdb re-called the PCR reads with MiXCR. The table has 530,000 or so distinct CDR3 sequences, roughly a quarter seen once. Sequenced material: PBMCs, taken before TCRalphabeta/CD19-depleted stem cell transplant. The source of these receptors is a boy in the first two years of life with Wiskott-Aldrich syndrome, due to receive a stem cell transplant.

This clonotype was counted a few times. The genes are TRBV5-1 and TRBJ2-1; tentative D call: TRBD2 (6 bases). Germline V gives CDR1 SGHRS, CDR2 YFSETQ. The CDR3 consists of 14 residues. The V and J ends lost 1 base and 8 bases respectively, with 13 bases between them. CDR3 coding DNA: TGCGCCAGCAGCTTGCTGGCTAGCGTAGATGAGCAGTTCTTC. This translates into CASSLLASVDEQFF.

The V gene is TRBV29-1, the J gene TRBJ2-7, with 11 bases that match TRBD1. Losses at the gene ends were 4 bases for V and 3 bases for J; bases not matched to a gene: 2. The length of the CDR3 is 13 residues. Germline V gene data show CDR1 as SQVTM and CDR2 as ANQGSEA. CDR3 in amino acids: CSVGTGGHYEQYF. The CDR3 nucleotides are TGCAGCGTTGGGACAGGGGGCCACTACGAGCAGTACTTC.

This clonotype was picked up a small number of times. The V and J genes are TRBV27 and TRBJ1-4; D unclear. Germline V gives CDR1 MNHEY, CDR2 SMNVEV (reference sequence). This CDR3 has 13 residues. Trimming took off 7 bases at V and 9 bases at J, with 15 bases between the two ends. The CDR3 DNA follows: TGTGCCAGCACCTCCTTCAGCACCAAAAAACTGTTTTTT. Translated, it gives CASTSFSTKKLFF.

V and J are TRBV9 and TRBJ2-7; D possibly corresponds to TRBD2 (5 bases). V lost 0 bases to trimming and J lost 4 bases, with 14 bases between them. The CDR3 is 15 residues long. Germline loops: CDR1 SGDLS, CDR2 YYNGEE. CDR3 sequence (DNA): TGTGCCAGCAGCGTAGCTAGTGGCCGAGGGTACGAGCAGTACTTC. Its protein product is CASSVASGRGYEQYF.

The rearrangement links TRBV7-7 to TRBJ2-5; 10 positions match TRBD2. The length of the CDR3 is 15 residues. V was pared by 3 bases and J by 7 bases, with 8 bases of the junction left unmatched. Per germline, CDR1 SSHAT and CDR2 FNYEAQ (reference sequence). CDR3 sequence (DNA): TGTGCCAGCAGCTTGCTAGCGGGAGTTTTAGGGACCCAGTACTTC. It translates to CASSLLAGVLGTQYF. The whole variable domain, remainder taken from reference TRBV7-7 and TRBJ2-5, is GAGVSQSPRYKVTKRGQDVTLRCDPISSHATLYWYQQALGQGPEFLTYFNYEAQPDKSGLPSDRFSAERPEGSISTLTIQRTEQRDSAMYRCASSLLAGVLGTQYFGPGTRLLVL.

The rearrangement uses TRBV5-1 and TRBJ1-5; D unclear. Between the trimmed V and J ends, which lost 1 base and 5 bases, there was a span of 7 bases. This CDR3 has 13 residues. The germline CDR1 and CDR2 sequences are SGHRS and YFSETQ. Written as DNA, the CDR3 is TGCGCCAGCAGCTTGAGCGGACATCAGCCCCAGCATTTT. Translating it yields CASSLSGHQPQHF. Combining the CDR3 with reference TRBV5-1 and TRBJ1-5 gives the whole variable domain KAGVTQTPRYLIKTRGQQVTLSCSPISGHRSVSWYQQTPGQGLQFLFEYFSETQRNKGNFPGRFSGRQFSNSRSEMNVSTLELGDSALYLCASSLSGHQPQHFGDGTRLSIL.

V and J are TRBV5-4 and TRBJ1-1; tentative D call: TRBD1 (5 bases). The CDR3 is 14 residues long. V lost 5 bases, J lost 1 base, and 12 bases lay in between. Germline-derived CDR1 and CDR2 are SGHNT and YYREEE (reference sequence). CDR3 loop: CASRPGLSNTEAFF. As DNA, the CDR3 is TGTGCCAGCAGGCCGGGACTCTCGAACACTGAAGCTTTCTTT.

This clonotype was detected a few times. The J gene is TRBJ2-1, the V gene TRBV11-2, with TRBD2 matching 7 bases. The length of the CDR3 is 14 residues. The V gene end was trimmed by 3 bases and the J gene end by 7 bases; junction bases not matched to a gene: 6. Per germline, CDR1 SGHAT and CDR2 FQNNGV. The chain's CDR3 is CASSLWSGENEQFF. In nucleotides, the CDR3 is TGTGCCAGCAGCTTGTGGAGCGGGGAAAATGAGCAGTTCTTC.

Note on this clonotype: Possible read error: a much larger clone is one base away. The CDR3 coding sequence is TGTGCCAGCAGCTTGCGGGGAGTGAACACTGAAGCTTTCTTT. This encodes CASSLRGVNTEAFF. The genes are TRBV7-2 and TRBJ1-1; D gene ambiguous. Between the trimmed V and J ends, which lost 3 bases and 0 bases, there was a span of 8 bases. Germline CDR1 and CDR2: SGHTA and FQGNSA. This CDR3 has 14 residues.

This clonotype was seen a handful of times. The CDR3: CAISDEGAGNTEAFF. The CDR3 coding sequence is TGTGCCATCAGTGATGAGGGGGCGGGGAACACTGAAGCTTTCTTT. The chain combines TRBV10-3 with TRBJ1-1, with 7 bases matching TRBD1. The germline CDR1 and CDR2 sequences are ENHRY and SYGVKD. V dropped 3 bases and J dropped 1; count of bases not matched to a gene: 5. The CDR3 covers 15 residues.

In DNA form, the CDR3 reads TGTGCCAGCAGCACAGGGTTTAAGAACACTGAAGCTTTCTTT. It translates to CASSTGFKNTEAFF. The V gene is TRBV6-1, the J gene TRBJ1-1; tentatively, D is TRBD1 (6 bases). Trimming pared 6 bases from V and 1 base from J, leaving 12 bases between. The CDR3 runs to 14 residues. From germline, CDR1 is MNHNS and CDR2 SASEGT.

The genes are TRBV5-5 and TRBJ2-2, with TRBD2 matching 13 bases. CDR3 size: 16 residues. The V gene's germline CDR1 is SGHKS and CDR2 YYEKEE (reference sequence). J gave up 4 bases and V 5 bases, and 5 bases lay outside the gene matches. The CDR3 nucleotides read TGTGCCAGCAGAGAACTAGCGGGAGGGCTCACCGGGGAGCTGTTTTTT. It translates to CASRELAGGLTGELFF.

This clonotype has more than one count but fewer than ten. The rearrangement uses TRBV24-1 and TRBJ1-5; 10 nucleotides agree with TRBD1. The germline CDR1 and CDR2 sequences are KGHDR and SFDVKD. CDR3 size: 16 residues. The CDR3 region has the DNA TGTGGGGCGGGACAGGGGCTAAGAAATAGCAATCAGCCCCAGCATTTT. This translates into CGAGQGLRNSNQPQHF.

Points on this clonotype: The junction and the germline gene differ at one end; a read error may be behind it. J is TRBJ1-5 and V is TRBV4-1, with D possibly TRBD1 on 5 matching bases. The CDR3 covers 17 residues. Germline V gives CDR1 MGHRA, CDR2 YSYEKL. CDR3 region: CASSQGAGFATNQPQHF. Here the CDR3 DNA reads TGCGCCAGTAGCCAAGGGGCAGGGTTTGCTACCAATCAGCCCCAGCATTTT.

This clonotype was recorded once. The CDR3 DNA sequence: TGCGCCAGCAGCCAAAGCCCATCGACAGGGTTAAAGATGACCTACGAGCAGTACTTC. Translating it yields CASSQSPSTGLKMTYEQYF. The genes are TRBV4-1 and TRBJ2-7; 7 positions match TRBD1. CDR1 is MGHRA, CDR2 YSYEKL, per germline. J was trimmed by 2 bases and V by 2 bases; bases with no gene match: 18. CDR3 length: 19 residues.

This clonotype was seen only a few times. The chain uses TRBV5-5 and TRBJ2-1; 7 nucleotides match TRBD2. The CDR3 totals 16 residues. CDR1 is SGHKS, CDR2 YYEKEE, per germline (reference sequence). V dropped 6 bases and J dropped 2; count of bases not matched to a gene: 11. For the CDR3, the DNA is TGTGCCAGCACCAGCGGGGTAGCGGGTACCTACAATGAGCAGTTCTTC. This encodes CASTSGVAGTYNEQFF.

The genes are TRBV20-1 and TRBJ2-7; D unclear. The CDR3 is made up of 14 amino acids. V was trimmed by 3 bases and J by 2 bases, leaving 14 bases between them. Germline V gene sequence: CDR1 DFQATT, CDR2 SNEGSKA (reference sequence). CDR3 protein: CSASSVFGTYEQYF. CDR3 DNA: TGCAGTGCTAGTTCCGTCTTTGGGACCTACGAGCAGTACTTC.

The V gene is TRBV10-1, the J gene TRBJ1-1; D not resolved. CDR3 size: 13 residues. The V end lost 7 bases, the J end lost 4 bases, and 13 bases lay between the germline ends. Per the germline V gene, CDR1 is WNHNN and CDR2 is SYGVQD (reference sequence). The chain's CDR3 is CASMPYLGTEAFF. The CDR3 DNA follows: TGCGCCAGCATGCCGTATTTGGGCACTGAAGCTTTCTTT.

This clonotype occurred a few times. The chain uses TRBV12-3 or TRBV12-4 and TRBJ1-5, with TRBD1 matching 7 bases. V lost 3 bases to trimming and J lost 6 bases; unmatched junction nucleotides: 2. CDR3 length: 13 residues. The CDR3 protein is CASSFDRAQPQHF. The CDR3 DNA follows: TGTGCCAGCAGTTTCGACAGGGCTCAGCCCCAGCATTTT.

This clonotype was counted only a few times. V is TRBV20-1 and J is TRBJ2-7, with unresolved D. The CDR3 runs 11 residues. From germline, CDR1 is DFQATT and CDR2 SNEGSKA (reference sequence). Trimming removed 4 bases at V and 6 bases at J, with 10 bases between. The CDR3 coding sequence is TGCAGTGCTAATTTACGGAGCGAGCAGTACTTC. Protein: CSANLRSEQYF.

Here the CDR3 DNA reads TGTGCCAGCAGGATTCCGGGACAGGGAATAGGCGAGCAGTACTTC. This translates into CASRIPGQGIGEQYF. The chain uses TRBV2 and TRBJ2-7; 9 bases are shared with TRBD1. The J segment lost 6 bases and the V segment lost 6 bases, leaving 12 bases of the junction unmatched. Germline loops: CDR1 SNHLY, CDR2 FYNNEI. The CDR3 extends over 15 amino acids.

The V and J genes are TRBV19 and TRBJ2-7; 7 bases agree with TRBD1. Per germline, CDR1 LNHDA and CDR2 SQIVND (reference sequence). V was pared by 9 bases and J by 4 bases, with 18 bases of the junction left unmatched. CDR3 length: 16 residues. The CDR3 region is CASKKGGDRAPYEQYF. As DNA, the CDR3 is TGTGCCAGCAAGAAAGGGGGTGACAGGGCTCCATACGAGCAGTACTTC.

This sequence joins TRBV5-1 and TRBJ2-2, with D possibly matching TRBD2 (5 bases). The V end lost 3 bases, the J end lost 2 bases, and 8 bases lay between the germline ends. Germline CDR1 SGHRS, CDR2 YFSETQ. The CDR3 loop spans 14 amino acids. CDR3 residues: CASSWESNTGELFF. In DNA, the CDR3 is TGCGCCAGCAGCTGGGAGAGCAACACCGGGGAGCTGTTTTTT. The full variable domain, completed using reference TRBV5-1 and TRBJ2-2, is KAGVTQTPRYLIKTRGQQVTLSCSPISGHRSVSWYQQTPGQGLQFLFEYFSETQRNKGNFPGRFSGRQFSNSRSEMNVSTLELGDSALYLCASSWESNTGELFFGEGSRLTVL.